Below are 28 T cell receptor beta chains sequenced from a single sample in a study of shared clonotypes between healthy human individuals. The repertoire was sequenced with immunoSEQ multiplex PCR; TCRdb's copy has only in-frame clones and lacks some. Among around 1,900,000 clones listed, around 93% were seen once. Positively selected for CCR7, the CD45RO-negative cells used as naive CD8 cells excluded terminally differentiated effector memory CD45RA+ cells. Specimen: naive CD8+ T cells from PBMCs. All receptors come from a man between 18 and 29 years old in good health. Some clones in this sample may be carry-over from other donors' samples.

The chain couples TRBV7-6 to TRBJ2-1; 9 positions match TRBD2. J gave up 4 bases and V 5 bases, and 6 bases lay outside the gene matches. Germline CDR1 reads SGHVS; CDR2 reads FNYEAQ. This CDR3 has 15 residues. Here the CDR3 DNA reads TGTGCCAGCAGCGAAAATAGCGGGAGTTACAATGAGCAGTTCTTC. This sequence encodes CASSENSGSYNEQFF.

This chain uses TRBV7-9 with TRBJ2-3; tentatively, D is TRBD1 (6 bases). Trimming shortened V by 7 bases and J by 1 base, and 18 bases separated the two germline ends. The germline CDR1 and CDR2 sequences are SEHNR and FQNEAQ (reference sequence). The CDR3 has 16 amino acids. CDR3 nucleotide sequence: TGTGCCAGCATCGACTTTGGGGGCGAAGGCACAGATACGCAGTATTTT. Its translation is CASIDFGGEGTDTQYF. Full variable domain (remainder filled in from reference TRBV7-9 and TRBJ2-3): DTGVSQNPRHKITKRGQNVTFRCDPISEHNRLYWYRQTLGQGPEFLTYFQNEAQLEKSRLLSDRFSAERPKGSFSTLEIQRTEQGDSAMYLCASIDFGGEGTDTQYFGPGTRLTVL.

The CDR3 reads CASREAGGRPYEQYF. CDR3 DNA sequence: TGTGCCAGCAGGGAGGCCGGGGGGCGCCCCTACGAGCAGTACTTC. The V gene is TRBV13, the J gene TRBJ2-7; possible D gene TRBD2, 7 bases. Looked up from germline, CDR1 is PRHDT and CDR2 is FYEKMQ (reference sequence). CDR3 length: 15 amino acids. V was trimmed by 6 bases and J by 2 bases, leaving 17 bases between them. Full variable domain (rest looked up from reference TRBV13 and TRBJ2-7): AAGVIQSPRHLIKEKRETATLKCYPIPRHDTVYWYQQGPGQDPQFLISFYEKMQSDKGSIPDRFSAQQFSDYHSELNMSSLELGDSALYFCASREAGGRPYEQYFGPGTRLTVT.

The chain combines TRBV23-1 with TRBJ2-7, with D tentatively TRBD2 (7 bases). TRBV23-1 carries the ORF label, with uncertain function. V was cut by 3 bases and J by 4 bases, with 22 bases left in between. This CDR3 is built from 17 residues. The CDR3 DNA is TGCGCCAGCAGTCAGGCAATGGGGGGGACAATTTCGTACGAGCAGTACTTC. This gives the protein CASSQAMGGTISYEQYF.

The chain joins TRBV30 to TRBJ1-4; no definite D call. Trimming took 3 bases from V and 4 from J, leaving 6 bases between them. The CDR3 consists of 12 residues. Germline V gene lookup returns CDR1 GTSNPN and CDR2 SVGIG (reference sequence). Written as DNA, the CDR3 is TGTGCCTGGAGCTTGGGTAATGAAAAACTGTTTTTT. It yields the protein CAWSLGNEKLFF.

V gene TRBV14 combines with J gene TRBJ2-4, with D tentatively TRBD2 (5 bases). Germline V CDR1 and CDR2: SGHDN, FVKESK. The V gene lost 1 base and the J gene lost 13 bases, with 11 bases spanning the gap. This CDR3 comprises 12 residues. DNA for the CDR3: TGTGCCAGCAGCCAAGCCCGCGGGCCCCAGTACTTC. Encoded protein: CASSQARGPQYF.

In its sample, this clone was seen once. The chain uses TRBV4-2 and TRBJ2-3; 8 bases fit TRBD2. V lost 0 bases and J lost 3; bases outside the gene matches: 8. CDR1 is LGHNA and CDR2 is YNFKEQ in the germline V gene. This CDR3 is 17 amino acids long. CDR3 sequence reads: CASSQEGLAGGTDTQYF. The CDR3 DNA follows: TGTGCCAGCAGCCAAGAAGGGCTCGCGGGAGGAACAGATACGCAGTATTTT.

The chain couples TRBV28 to TRBJ1-2; D not resolved. The CDR3 has 16 amino acids. Per the germline V gene, CDR1 is MDHEN and CDR2 is SYDVKM. Trimming stripped 0 bases from V and 5 bases from J, with 16 bases between. The DNA of the CDR3 is TGTGCCAGCAGTTTATGGGGAGACACTTACGTTTATGGCTACACCTTC. This codes for CASSLWGDTYVYGYTF.

The genes are TRBV4-1 and TRBJ2-1; the D gene is possibly TRBD2 (5 bases). The V end lost 2 bases, the J end lost 6 bases, and 11 bases lay between the germline ends. CDR3 length: 14 amino acids. Germline V CDR1 and CDR2: MGHRA, YSYEKL. The CDR3 DNA sequence: TGCGCCAGCAGCCAAACGGACTCGACCAATGAGCAGTTCTTC. Residues: CASSQTDSTNEQFF.

Points on this clone: Other DNA sequences in this specimen translate into the identical CDR3. The rearrangement joins TRBV19 to TRBJ2-1, with no clear D. The CDR3 contains 11 residues. Trimming took 3 bases from V and 7 from J, leaving 4 bases between them. CDR1 is LNHDA and CDR2 is SQIVND in the germline V gene (reference sequence). In DNA, the CDR3 is TGTGCCAGTAGTATGCTGAATGAGCAGTTCTTC. Translation: CASSMLNEQFF.

This clone was counted a single time. For the CDR3, the DNA is TGTGCCAGCAGCCCAATGGACAGATCCGAGCAGTACTTC. Its translation is CASSPMDRSEQYF. The J gene is TRBJ2-7, the V gene TRBV7-9; weak D call: TRBD1 (6 bases). Germline CDR1 SEHNR, CDR2 FQNEAQ (reference sequence). The V end lost 5 bases, the J end lost 6 bases, and 14 bases lay between the germline ends. CDR3 length equals 13 residues.

The chain combines TRBV4-2 with TRBJ2-1; 7 bases fit TRBD1. V dropped 1 base and J dropped 6; count of bases not matched to a gene: 9. Germline V gene data show CDR1 as LGHNA and CDR2 as YNFKEQ. The CDR3 has 16 residues. CDR3 bases: TGTGCCAGCAGCCAAGTTTTTACAGGGGAAACCAATGAGCAGTTCTTC. Translating it yields CASSQVFTGETNEQFF.

The chain recombines TRBV9 with TRBJ2-7; the D is unclear. The ends were cut back, 3 bases at V and 7 bases at J, with 17 bases in the middle. Germline assignment: CDR1 SGDLS and CDR2 YYNGEE. The CDR3 is 14 residues long. The CDR3 DNA reads as TGTGCCAGCAGCGCGGCCCGAGGACCGAGTGAGCAGTACTTC. Translated: CASSAARGPSEQYF.

The chain uses TRBV2 and TRBJ1-5, with D perhaps TRBD1 (6 bases). The CDR3 extends over 17 amino acids. V lost 5 bases and J lost 0, with 17 bases in between. CDR1 and CDR2 (germline): SNHLY, FYNNEI. CDR3 sequence: CASSWAGEAYSNQPQHF. The CDR3 DNA follows: TGTGCCAGCAGTTGGGCAGGGGAGGCTTATAGCAATCAGCCCCAGCATTTT.

The CDR3: CAWSEVTGQGEIQETQYF. CDR3 in DNA: TGTGCCTGGAGTGAGGTAACGGGACAGGGGGAGATCCAAGAGACCCAGTACTTC. V is TRBV30 and J is TRBJ2-5; 11 nucleotides match TRBD1. V shed 1 base, J shed 1 base, and the junction held 11 bases outside the gene matches. The CDR3 covers 18 residues. Looked up from germline, CDR1 is GTSNPN and CDR2 is SVGIG (reference sequence).

V usage is TRBV9 and J usage is TRBJ1-1; 8 nucleotides line up with TRBD1. With 3 bases clipped from V and 4 bases from J, the junction kept 5 bases outside the gene matches. The CDR3 length is 14 residues. CDR1 SGDLS and CDR2 YYNGEE come from the germline V gene. CDR3 sequence reads: CASSGETGVTEAFF. The DNA for the CDR3 is TGTGCCAGCAGCGGGGAGACAGGGGTCACTGAAGCTTTCTTT.

This clone was observed a single time. The chain employs TRBV27 and TRBJ1-2, with TRBD1 matching over 7 bases. V dropped 5 bases and J dropped 4; count of bases not matched to a gene: 4. The germline V gene has CDR1 MNHEY and CDR2 SMNVEV (reference sequence). The length of the CDR3 is 13 residues. DNA of the CDR3: TGTGCCAGCAGTGTCCGGGACAGCTATGGCTACACCTTC. Translation: CASSVRDSYGYTF.

In regard to this clone: The same CDR3 can be traced to other DNA sequences in this sample. The chain uses TRBV7-9 and TRBJ2-1; D may be TRBD1 or TRBD2 (5 bases each). In germline, CDR1 is SEHNR, CDR2 FQNEAQ (reference sequence). The CDR3 extends over 14 amino acids. The ends were cut back, 0 bases at V and 4 bases at J, with 7 bases in the middle. In nucleotides, the CDR3 is TGTGCCAGCAGCTTAGCGGGACCGTACAATGAGCAGTTCTTC. It encodes CASSLAGPYNEQFF.

CDR3 bases: TGTGCCAGCAGTGGACAGAGGTGGGATGGCTACACCTTC. Its protein product is CASSGQRWDGYTF. This chain connects TRBV27 to TRBJ1-2; a possible D gene is TRBD1 (6 bases). Per the germline V gene, CDR1 is MNHEY and CDR2 is SMNVEV (reference sequence). The V and J ends lost 5 bases and 6 bases respectively, with 13 bases between them. This CDR3 has 13 amino acids.

The chain employs TRBV28 and TRBJ1-1; D gene uncertain. The CDR3 is 12 amino acids. V was pared by 5 bases and J by 4 bases, with 8 bases between. CDR1 and CDR2 from the germline V gene are MDHEN and SYDVKM. DNA of the CDR3: TGTGCCAGCAGTCTTGGGTTCACTGAAGCTTTCTTT. Translating it yields CASSLGFTEAFF.

J is TRBJ2-7 and V is TRBV28; D assignment may be TRBD1 or TRBD2 (5 bases each). The ends were cut back, 5 bases at V and 0 bases at J, with 11 bases in the middle. Germline V gene lookup returns CDR1 MDHEN and CDR2 SYDVKM. The CDR3 is 14 amino acids. The CDR3 DNA is TGTGCCAGCAGTGGAACGGGGCTCTCCTACGAGCAGTACTTC. Translation gives CASSGTGLSYEQYF.

The V call is TRBV28, the J call TRBJ1-4; unclear D gene. This CDR3 is 15 amino acids long. Trimming took 2 bases from V and 3 from J, leaving 10 bases between them. Germline V CDR1 and CDR2: MDHEN, SYDVKM. The DNA of the CDR3 is TGTGCCAGCAGTTTAAGTATCGGACCTAATGAAAAACTGTTTTTT. Translating it yields CASSLSIGPNEKLFF.

The J gene is TRBJ2-3, the V gene TRBV4-1, with D perhaps matching TRBD2 (6 bases). Trimming removed 3 bases at V and 5 bases at J, with 12 bases between. The CDR3 covers 14 residues. Germline CDR1 reads MGHRA; CDR2 reads YSYEKL. Written as DNA, the CDR3 is TGCGCCAGCAGCCACCTCCTCGGGGGAGATACGCAGTATTTT. Its translation is CASSHLLGGDTQYF.

The V call is TRBV7-6, the J call TRBJ1-1; tentatively, D is TRBD1 (5 bases). The V gene's germline CDR1 is SGHVS and CDR2 FNYEAQ. CDR3 length equals 15 residues. V lost 5 bases and J lost 1, with 14 bases in between. CDR3 sequence reads: CASSHPLDRNTEAFF. CDR3 DNA: TGTGCCAGCAGCCACCCCCTAGACAGGAACACTGAAGCTTTCTTT.

The rearrangement joins TRBV7-8 to TRBJ1-5; no clear D gene. Trimming pared 1 base from V and 2 bases from J, leaving 9 bases between. The CDR3 is 15 residues long. CDR1 and CDR2 (germline): SGHVS, FQNEAQ. The CDR3 coding sequence is TGTGCCAGCAGCTTAGTCCCTGGCGGCAATCAGCCCCAGCATTTT. Its protein is CASSLVPGGNQPQHF.

The chain joins TRBV6-5 to TRBJ2-1; possible D gene TRBD1, 7 bases. Germline V CDR1 and CDR2: MNHEY, SVGAGI. The CDR3 runs 14 residues. Trimming removed 6 bases at V and 4 bases at J, with 13 bases between. The CDR3 sequence is CASSDRAGYNEQFF. Here the CDR3 DNA reads TGTGCCAGCAGCGACAGGGCGGGGTACAATGAGCAGTTCTTC.

A word on this clone: Other DNA sequences in the same sample also yield this CDR3. This chain uses TRBV9 with TRBJ2-2; D unresolved. Germline CDR1 is SGDLS and CDR2 is YYNGEE. The CDR3 spans 13 residues. Trimming stripped 0 bases from V and 5 bases from J, with 5 bases between. The CDR3 nucleotides are TGTGCCAGCAGCGTAGGCGGTACCGGGGAGCTGTTTTTT. It encodes CASSVGGTGELFF. The variable domain in full, completed from reference TRBV9 and TRBJ2-2, reads DSGVTQTPKHLITATGQRVTLRCSPRSGDLSVYWYQQSLDQGLQFLIQYYNGEERAKGNILERFSAQQFPDLHSELNLSSLELGDSALYFCASSVGGTGELFFGEGSRLTVL.

A remark on this clone: The same CDR3 can be traced to other DNA sequences in this sample. The chain combines TRBV28 with TRBJ2-2; unclear D gene. V lost 6 bases and J lost 1, with 6 bases in between. The V gene's germline CDR1 is MDHEN and CDR2 SYDVKM. CDR3 length: 13 residues. Here the CDR3 reads CASSSLNTGELFF. The CDR3, as DNA: TGTGCCAGCAGCAGTCTGAACACCGGGGAGCTGTTTTTT.